This record concerns one TCR beta chain sequence. The count of this clone is one. There is no known antigen for this receptor. Base qualities were left out, and no much larger clone turns up one base away. The CDR3 regions of human TCRbeta chains were subjected to immunosequencing. The authors' pipeline ran thus. TCRs in the repertoires were matched against a reference library of SARS-CoV-2-specific TCRs that had been generated with the MIRA antigen-specificity platform. Breadth meant the fraction of unique TCRs that were SARS-CoV-2-associated, whereas depth meant the fraction of total T cells that were SARS-CoV-2-associated. Using the MIRA data, every spike-specific TCR was mapped to the spike region that the TCR reacted to and assigned to either a CD4 or a CD8 class. Log10-transformed breadth and depth values were compared by one-way ANOVA with Sidak's multiple comparisons tests. TCRdb's version of the immuneACCESS table is confined to in-frame rearrangements and falls short of the full clone set. An unresolved V gene accounts for under half of the shortfall where checked; the remainder is of unknown origin. That table gives V, J and clone size, and the DNA gave D and trimming. The sample yields some 130,000 clones; roughly 90% were counted once. The ten largest clones take up approximately 3.5% of the sample.

The sample is drawn from a study of T cell responses to AZD1222 COVID-19 vaccine (dated by TCRdb to the early 2020s). Background for the entire study: A total of over 230 trial participants underwent TCR sequencing, of whom about 200 had received two doses of AZD1222 and about 26 had received two doses of the MenACWY control vaccine. Enrollment into the trials was organized by age into subgroups of 18-55, 56-69 and 70-plus years, and those subgroups contained roughly 140, 27 and 60 TCR-sequenced participants, respectively.

The sample's time point, from its label and the paper: about 28 days (+/-7) after the second vaccine dose. AZD1222 recipients given second doses at about 4 weeks or at about 12 weeks were pooled, since spike-specific TCR depth and breadth were not found to differ between the two schedules. The vaccinee samples were drawn from two UK trials, COV001 and COV002, one of which was a single-blind randomized controlled phase 2/3 trial testing AZD1222 (ChAdOx1 nCoV-19) in healthy adults. For TCRbeta chain sequencing, PBMC samples from trial participants were taken at day 0 and at day 28 after the second dose. The CDR3 covers 13 residues, taking in both the cysteine and the phenylalanine. Only CDR3 DNA remains: 39 bases, in frame from the first base. The germline V gene yields ENHRY for CDR1 and SYGVKD for CDR2. For this chain, trimming is 8 bases at the V end and 3 bases at the J end, and the number of junction bases without a gene match is 6.

General conclusions and limits of the study: In the small 56-69-year group, the increase in depth fell short of significance, most likely because of low power. Participants were mostly white British, with more females than males. The authors suggested clonal diversity may have been underestimated. No day 14 peak-response samples were available, so repertoires were characterized only after the peak T cell response. Only a handful of AZD1222 recipients were SARS-CoV-2 seropositive at baseline, limiting conclusions about previously exposed vaccinees. The vaccine-associated CD4 TCRs covered the entire spike protein, and the dominant responses fell in regions 160-218 and 743-854. Reportedly, almost half of the unique spike-specific TCRs recognized epitopes lying outside the regions that are mutated in the B.1.351 and B.1.1.7 variants. After two AZD1222 doses, spike-specific TCR breadth and depth were significantly higher than at day 0 and than in MenACWY recipients.

The TCR was taken from an adult who received the AZD1222 COVID-19 vaccine. Recombination linked TRBV10-3 to TRBJ2-7; TRBD2 fits 8 bases in the junction. This material consisted of peripheral blood, taken 28 days after the second AZD1222 dose. The DNA sequence is TGTGCCATCCTTAGCGGGGTCGACTACGAGCAGTACTTC. It codes for CAILSGVDYEQYF.